This T cell receptor (beta chain) was found in a study of cytomegalovirus exposure and HLA in healthy donors. PCR employed 60 Vbeta and 13 Jbeta primers. Here immunoSEQ multiplex PCR was the method, and the copy in TCRdb shows in-frame clones only, minus some. The repertoire consists of approximately 190,000 clones, with 70% to 85% occurring once and the leading ten covering 0.098%. This CDR3 region has 16 residues. Germline V gene data show CDR1 as ENHRY and CDR2 as SYGVKD. Germline trimming cut 6 bases from V and 4 bases from J; bases unmatched to any gene: 6. Sequencing was done on a sample of PBMCs. This clonotype was obtained from a boy younger than 10 in good health and CMV-seronegative. The chain couples TRBV10-3 to TRBJ2-1, with 13 bases lining up with TRBD2. The CDR3 here is CAISPTSGGAYNEQFF. In DNA form, the CDR3 reads TGTGCCATCAGCCCTACTAGCGGGGGGGCGTACAATGAGCAGTTCTTC.